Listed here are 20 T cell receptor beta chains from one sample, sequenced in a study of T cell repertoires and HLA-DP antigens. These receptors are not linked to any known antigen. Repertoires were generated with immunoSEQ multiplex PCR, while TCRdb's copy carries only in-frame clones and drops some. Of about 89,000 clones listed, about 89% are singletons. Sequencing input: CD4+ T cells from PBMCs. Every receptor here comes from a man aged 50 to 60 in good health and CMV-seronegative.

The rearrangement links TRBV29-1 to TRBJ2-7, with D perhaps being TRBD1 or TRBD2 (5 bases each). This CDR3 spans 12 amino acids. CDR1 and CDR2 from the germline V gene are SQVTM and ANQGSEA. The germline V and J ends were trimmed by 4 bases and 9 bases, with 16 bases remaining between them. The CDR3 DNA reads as TGCAGCGTTGCCCCCTCGGGGCAGGGGCAGTACTTC. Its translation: CSVAPSGQGQYF.

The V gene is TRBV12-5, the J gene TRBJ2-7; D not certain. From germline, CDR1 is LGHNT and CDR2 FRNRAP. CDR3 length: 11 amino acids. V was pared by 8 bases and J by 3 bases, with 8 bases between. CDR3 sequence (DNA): TGTGCTAGTACGGACCGCTACGAGCAGTACTTC. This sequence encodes CASTDRYEQYF.

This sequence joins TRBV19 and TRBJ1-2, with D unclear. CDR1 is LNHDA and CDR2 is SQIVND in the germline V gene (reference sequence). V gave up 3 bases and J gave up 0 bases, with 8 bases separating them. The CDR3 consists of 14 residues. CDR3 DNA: TGTGCCAGTAGTATCAGGACCGCTAACTATGGCTACACCTTC. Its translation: CASSIRTANYGYTF.

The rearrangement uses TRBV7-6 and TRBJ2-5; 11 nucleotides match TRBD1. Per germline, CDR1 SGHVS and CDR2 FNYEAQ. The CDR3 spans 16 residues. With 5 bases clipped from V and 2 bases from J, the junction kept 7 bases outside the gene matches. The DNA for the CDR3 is TGTGCCAGCAGCGGTTGGGACAGGGGGGGGCAAGAGACCCAGTACTTC. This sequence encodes CASSGWDRGGQETQYF.

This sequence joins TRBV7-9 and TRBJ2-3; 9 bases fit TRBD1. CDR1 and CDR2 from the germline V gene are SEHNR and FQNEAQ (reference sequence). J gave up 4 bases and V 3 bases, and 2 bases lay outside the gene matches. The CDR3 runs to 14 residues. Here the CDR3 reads CASSLGQGPDTQYF. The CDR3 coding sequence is TGTGCCAGCAGCTTGGGACAGGGACCAGATACGCAGTATTTT.

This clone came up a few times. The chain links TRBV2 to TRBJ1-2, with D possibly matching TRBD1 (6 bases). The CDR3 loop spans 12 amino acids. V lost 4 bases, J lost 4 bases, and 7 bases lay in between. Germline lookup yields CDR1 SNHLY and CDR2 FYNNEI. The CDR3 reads CASSVQGYGYTF. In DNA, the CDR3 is TGTGCCAGCAGTGTACAGGGCTATGGCTACACCTTC. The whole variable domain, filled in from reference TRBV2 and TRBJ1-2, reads EPEVTQTPSHQVTQMGQEVILRCVPISNHLYFYWYRQILGQKVEFLVSFYNNEISEKSEIFDDQFSVERPDGSNFTLKIRSTKLEDSAMYFCASSVQGYGYTFGSGTRLTVV.

This CDR3 reads CASSHSGLDYNEQFF. Written as DNA, the CDR3 is TGCGCCAGCAGCCATTCGGGACTGGATTACAATGAGCAGTTCTTC. This sequence joins TRBV5-1 and TRBJ2-1; tentative D call: TRBD2 (6 bases). The V gene lost 4 bases and the J gene lost 4 bases, with 15 bases spanning the gap. The germline V gene encodes CDR1 SGHRS and CDR2 YFSETQ. CDR3 length equals 15 residues.

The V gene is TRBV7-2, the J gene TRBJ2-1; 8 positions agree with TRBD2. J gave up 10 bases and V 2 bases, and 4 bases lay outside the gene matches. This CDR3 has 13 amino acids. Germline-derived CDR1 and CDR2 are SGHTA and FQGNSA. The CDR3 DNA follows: TGTGCCAGCAGCTTACGGGGGGGCTGGGAGCAGTTCTTC. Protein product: CASSLRGGWEQFF.

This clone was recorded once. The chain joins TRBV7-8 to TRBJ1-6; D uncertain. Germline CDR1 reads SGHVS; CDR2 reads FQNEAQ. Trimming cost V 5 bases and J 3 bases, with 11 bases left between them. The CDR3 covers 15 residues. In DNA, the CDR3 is TGTGCCAGCAGCCGTACTCGGGGCTATAATTCACCCCTCCACTTT. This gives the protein CASSRTRGYNSPLHF.

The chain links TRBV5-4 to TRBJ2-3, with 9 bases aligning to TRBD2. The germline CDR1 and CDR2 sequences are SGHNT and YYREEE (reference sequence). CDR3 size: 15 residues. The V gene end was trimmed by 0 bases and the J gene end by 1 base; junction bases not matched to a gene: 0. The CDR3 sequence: CASSLGTSGTDTQYF. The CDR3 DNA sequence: TGTGCCAGCAGCTTGGGGACTAGCGGCACAGATACGCAGTATTTT.

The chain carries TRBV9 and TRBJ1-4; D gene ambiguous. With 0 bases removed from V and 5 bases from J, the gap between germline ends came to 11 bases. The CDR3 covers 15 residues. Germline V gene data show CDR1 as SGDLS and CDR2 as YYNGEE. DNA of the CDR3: TGTGCCAGCAGCGTAGGAGCAGGACCGAATGAAAAACTGTTTTTT. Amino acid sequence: CASSVGAGPNEKLFF.

The CDR3 sequence is CSAKRDAQYF. CDR3 DNA sequence: TGCAGTGCTAAAAGGGACGCGCAGTACTTC. The rearrangement links TRBV20-1 to TRBJ2-7, with D perhaps given as TRBD1 or TRBD2 (5 bases each). The CDR3 contains 10 residues. Germline V gene lookup returns CDR1 DFQATT and CDR2 SNEGSKA (reference sequence). The V end was cut by 4 bases, the J end by 9 bases, with 10 bases between.

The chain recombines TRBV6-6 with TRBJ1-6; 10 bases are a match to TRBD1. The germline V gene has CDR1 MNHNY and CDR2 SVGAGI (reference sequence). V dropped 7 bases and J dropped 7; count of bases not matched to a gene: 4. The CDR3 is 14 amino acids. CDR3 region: CASNMGQGNSPLHF. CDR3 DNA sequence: TGTGCCAGCAATATGGGACAGGGGAATTCACCCCTCCACTTT.

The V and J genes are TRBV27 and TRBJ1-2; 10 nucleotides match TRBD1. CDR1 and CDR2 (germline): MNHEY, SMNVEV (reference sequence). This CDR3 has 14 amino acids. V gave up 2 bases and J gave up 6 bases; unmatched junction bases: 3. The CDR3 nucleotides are TGTGCCAGCAGTTTAGGAGACAGGGGGCATGGCTACACCTTC. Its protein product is CASSLGDRGHGYTF.

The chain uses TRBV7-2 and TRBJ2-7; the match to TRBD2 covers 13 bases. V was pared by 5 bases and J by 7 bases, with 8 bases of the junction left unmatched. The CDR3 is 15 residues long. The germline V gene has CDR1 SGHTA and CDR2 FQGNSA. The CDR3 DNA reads TGTGCCAGCAGCCAACTAGCGGGAGGGCCGGGGGAGCAGTACTTC. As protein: CASSQLAGGPGEQYF.

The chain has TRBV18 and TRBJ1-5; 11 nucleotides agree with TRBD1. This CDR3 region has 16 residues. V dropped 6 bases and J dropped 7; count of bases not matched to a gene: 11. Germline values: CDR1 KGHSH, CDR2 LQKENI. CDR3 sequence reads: CASSPGTGGAEQPQHF. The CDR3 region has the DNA TGTGCCAGCTCCCCCGGGACAGGGGGAGCGGAGCAGCCCCAGCATTTT.

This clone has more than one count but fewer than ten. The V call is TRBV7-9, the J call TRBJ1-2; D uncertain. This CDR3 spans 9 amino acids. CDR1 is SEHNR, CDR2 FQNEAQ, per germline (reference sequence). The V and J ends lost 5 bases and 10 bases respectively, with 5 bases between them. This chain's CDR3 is CASSAYYTF. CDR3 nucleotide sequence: TGTGCCAGCAGCGCGTACTACACCTTC.

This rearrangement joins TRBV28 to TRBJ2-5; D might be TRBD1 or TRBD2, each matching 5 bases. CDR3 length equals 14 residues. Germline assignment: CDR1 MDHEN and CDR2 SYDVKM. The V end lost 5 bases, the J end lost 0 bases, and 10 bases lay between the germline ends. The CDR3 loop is CASSRGTYQETQYF. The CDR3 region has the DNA TGTGCCAGCAGTCGGGGCACGTACCAAGAGACCCAGTACTTC.

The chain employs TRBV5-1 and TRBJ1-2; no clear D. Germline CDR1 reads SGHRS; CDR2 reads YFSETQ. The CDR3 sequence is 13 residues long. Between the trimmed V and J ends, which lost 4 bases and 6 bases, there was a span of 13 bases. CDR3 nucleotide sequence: TGCGCCAGCAGCCACCCAACACGAGATGGCTACACCTTC. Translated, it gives CASSHPTRDGYTF. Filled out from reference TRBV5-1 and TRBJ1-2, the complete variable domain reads KAGVTQTPRYLIKTRGQQVTLSCSPISGHRSVSWYQQTPGQGLQFLFEYFSETQRNKGNFPGRFSGRQFSNSRSEMNVSTLELGDSALYLCASSHPTRDGYTFGSGTRLTVV.

In DNA form, the CDR3 reads TGTGCCAGCAGTTTTCAGGTATATGGCTACACCTTC. Protein product: CASSFQVYGYTF. This chain joins TRBV28 and TRBJ1-2; D is ambiguous. Trimming removed 3 bases at V and 5 bases at J, with 7 bases between. The V gene's germline CDR1 is MDHEN and CDR2 SYDVKM. This CDR3 comprises 12 residues.